One T cell receptor (beta chain) is described in this entry. This sample is drawn from a study of blood T cell repertoires in COVID-19. Germline V gives CDR1 SGHTA, CDR2 FQGTGA. The CDR3 extends over 14 amino acids. V was clipped by 5 bases and J by 8 bases; unmatched bases: 8. The method was immunoSEQ multiplex PCR; TCRdb's version includes in-frame clones alone and lacks a portion of them. The table lists some 700,000 clones, just under 90% of them singletons. V and J are TRBV7-3 and TRBJ1-2; 10 nucleotides line up with TRBD1. This receptor was identified in a woman between 18 and 30 years old with acute or convalescent COVID-19. Sequenced: peripheral blood. CDR3 protein: CASSRGGTGVGYTF. The CDR3 bases are TGTGCCAGCAGCCGAGGAGGGACAGGGGTAGGCTACACCTTC. Complete variable domain (other parts from reference TRBV7-3 and TRBJ1-2): GAGVSQTPSNKVTEKGKYVELRCDPISGHTALYWYRQSLGQGPEFLIYFQGTGAADDSGLPNDRFFAVRPEGSVSTLKIQRTERGDSAVYLCASSRGGTGVGYTFGSGTRLTVV.